This passage covers 4 T cell receptor beta chains from one sample sequenced in a study of blood T cell repertoires in COVID-19. The assay was immunoSEQ multiplex PCR, and TCRdb's table has in-frame clones only and misses some. This sample has about 170,000 clones, with about four fifths found just once. The sequencing input was peripheral blood. The receptors stem from a woman over 75 with acute or convalescent COVID-19.

The V and J genes are TRBV21-1 and TRBJ2-2; the table gives TRBD2 as D, unverified against the DNA. TRBV21-1 is termed a pseudogene. This CDR3 region has 15 residues. CDR3 in DNA: TGTGCCAGCAGCAAAGGGGAGCGAAGGACCGGGGAGCTGTTTTTT. It encodes CASSKGERRTGELFF.

This clone appeared a few times. DNA for the CDR3: TGTGCCAGCAGCTCCCCGACTAGCGGGAAAACAGATACGCAGTATTTT. Its protein product is CASSSPTSGKTDTQYF. This chain links TRBV11-2 with TRBJ2-3; TRBD2 matches at 11 bases. The germline V gene has CDR1 SGHAT and CDR2 FQNNGV. The V and J ends lost 4 bases and 3 bases, in that order; junction bases with no gene match: 6. This CDR3 has 16 residues.

The CDR3 nucleotides are TGTGCCAGCAGTGAAGCTGGGGGACAGGCTAATGAAAAACTGTTTTTT. It is translated as CASSEAGGQANEKLFF. This chain joins TRBV2 and TRBJ1-4, with TRBD1 identical over 8 bases. After removal of 0 bases from V and 3 bases from J, the junction contained 3 bases not matched to a gene. This CDR3 has 16 residues. Germline V gene data show CDR1 as SNHLY and CDR2 as FYNNEI.

This CDR3 reads CASSYRTEETQYF. The CDR3 DNA reads TGTGCCAGCAGCTATCGAACCGAGGAGACCCAGTACTTC. This chain joins TRBV7-8 and TRBJ2-5, with D unresolved. The CDR3 totals 13 residues. V was cut by 4 bases and J by 5 bases, with 11 bases left in between. In germline, CDR1 is SGHVS, CDR2 FQNEAQ.